This entry lists 26 T cell receptor beta chains sequenced from one sample in a study of CD8+ T cells in alopecia areata. Treatment of the sample: oral pan-JAK inhibitor, 5-10 mg twice daily. Following extraction, RNA underwent reverse transcription to cDNA, which served as the sequencing template. Clones were sequenced by immunoSEQ multiplex PCR, and TCRdb holds only the in-frame ones, with some missing. Of roughly 190,000 clones listed, roughly 60% were seen once; the top ten hold 0.85% to 1.3%. The input for sequencing was CD4+ T cells sorted from blood, taken at week 24, from a patient treated with tofacitinib. The receptors derive from a human donor with alopecia areata.

This rearrangement joins TRBV29-1 to TRBJ1-6; TRBD1 is a possible D gene (5 bases). This CDR3 region has 12 residues. In germline, CDR1 is SQVTM, CDR2 ANQGSEA. Trimming took 7 bases from V and 14 from J, leaving 18 bases between them. The DNA for the CDR3 is TGCAGCGCTCGGGACGGATCCTCGGCCCTCCACTTT. This codes for CSARDGSSALHF.

Only a few counts were recorded for this clone. This chain uses TRBV4-3 with TRBJ2-3, with unresolved D. V lost 1 base and J lost 3, with 14 bases in between. CDR1 is LGHNA, CDR2 YSLEER, per germline. The CDR3 has 16 amino acids. The chain's CDR3 is CASSQGVGGLTDTQYF. Written as DNA, the CDR3 is TGCGCCAGCAGCCAAGGAGTTGGTGGATTAACAGATACGCAGTATTTT.

This clone was seen a handful of times. The chain carries TRBV6-5 and TRBJ2-1, with D unresolved. Trimming left V 7 bases short and J 5 bases short, with 9 bases between. CDR1 MNHEY and CDR2 SVGAGI come from the germline V gene. The CDR3 spans 12 residues. CDR3 sequence: CASKFADNEQFF. The DNA for the CDR3 is TGTGCCAGCAAATTTGCAGACAATGAGCAGTTCTTC.

The chain joins TRBV4-3 to TRBJ1-2, with 7 bases lining up with TRBD1. The V gene's germline CDR1 is LGHNA and CDR2 YSLEER. This CDR3 has 15 residues. V shed 0 bases and J 2 bases; nucleotides not matched to a gene: 3. The chain's CDR3 is CASSQDVGGNYGYTF. The CDR3 DNA sequence: TGCGCCAGCAGCCAAGATGTAGGGGGCAACTATGGCTACACCTTC.

The genes are TRBV6-5 and TRBJ1-1; D is perhaps TRBD1 (6 bases). Looked up from germline, CDR1 is MNHEY and CDR2 is SVGAGI. The CDR3 spans 15 residues. V was cut by 0 bases and J by 7 bases, with 15 bases left in between. This CDR3 reads CASSYSRTARFEAFF. The CDR3 DNA reads as TGTGCCAGCAGTTACTCGAGGACAGCTCGGTTTGAAGCTTTCTTT.

The genes are TRBV15 and TRBJ1-1; D gene unclear. The CDR3 covers 12 residues. Between the trimmed V and J ends, which lost 0 bases and 11 bases, there was a span of 10 bases. Per germline, CDR1 LNHNV and CDR2 YYDKDF (reference sequence). CDR3 protein: CATSRDGLDAFF. The CDR3 DNA is TGTGCCACCAGCAGAGATGGGTTGGATGCTTTCTTT.

This chain links TRBV29-1 with TRBJ2-3, with unresolved D. The CDR3 is 12 residues long. Trimming cost V 6 bases and J 0 bases, with 7 bases left between them. Germline values: CDR1 SQVTM, CDR2 ANQGSEA. CDR3 residues: CSVVLSTDTQYF. In DNA form, the CDR3 reads TGCAGCGTCGTCCTCAGCACAGATACGCAGTATTTT.

This clone was seen a handful of times. The chain uses TRBV7-8 and TRBJ2-5, with D possibly matching TRBD2 (6 bases). With 1 base removed from V and 1 base from J, the gap between germline ends came to 10 bases. CDR1 is SGHVS, CDR2 FQNEAQ, per germline. CDR3 length equals 15 residues. DNA for the CDR3: TGTGCCAGCAGCTTAGGTGGGGGGAGCCAAGAGACCCAGTACTTC. Translation gives CASSLGGGSQETQYF.

This clone has more than one count but fewer than ten. The chain links TRBV19 to TRBJ1-5; D unresolved. Looked up from germline, CDR1 is LNHDA and CDR2 is SQIVND (reference sequence). This CDR3 has 12 amino acids. The ends were cut back, 7 bases at V and 4 bases at J, with 8 bases in the middle. The CDR3 loop is CASTQVNQPQHF. The DNA of the CDR3 is TGTGCCAGTACCCAAGTGAATCAGCCCCAGCATTTT.

This rearrangement joins TRBV4-1 to TRBJ1-1; no reliable D call. There are 14 residues in the CDR3. CDR1 MGHRA and CDR2 YSYEKL come from the germline V gene. With 0 bases removed from V and 4 bases from J, the gap between germline ends came to 9 bases. The CDR3 loop reads CASSQETRGTEAFF. The CDR3 DNA reads TGCGCCAGCAGCCAAGAGACGAGAGGCACTGAAGCTTTCTTT.

The chain recombines TRBV6-4 with TRBJ1-1; D gene ambiguous. Between the trimmed V and J ends, which lost 4 bases and 1 base, there was a span of 7 bases. Germline values: CDR1 MRHNA, CDR2 SNTAGT. The length of the CDR3 is 13 residues. CDR3 DNA: TGTGCCAGCAGTGCGTCGTCGAACACTGAAGCTTTCTTT. The encoded protein is CASSASSNTEAFF.

This sequence joins TRBV29-1 and TRBJ1-2, with D possibly matching TRBD1 (5 bases). Germline values: CDR1 SQVTM, CDR2 ANQGSEA. Trimming removed 3 bases from V and 8 bases from J, with 10 bases in between. This CDR3 contains 11 residues. CDR3 amino acids: CSVEGGGGYTF. Written as DNA, the CDR3 is TGCAGCGTTGAGGGGGGTGGCGGCTACACCTTC.

The CDR3 reads CAISRDKLNTEAFF. The DNA of the CDR3 is TGTGCCATCAGCCGGGACAAGCTGAACACTGAAGCTTTCTTT. The rearrangement links TRBV10-3 to TRBJ1-1; D is perhaps TRBD1 (6 bases). V lost 6 bases, J lost 0 bases, and 11 bases lay in between. From germline, CDR1 is ENHRY and CDR2 SYGVKD. The CDR3 has 14 amino acids.

The chain carries TRBV7-8 and TRBJ2-7; perhaps TRBD1 as D (6 bases). V shed 3 bases and J shed 2 bases, with 14 bases lying between them. The CDR3 loop spans 15 amino acids. The germline gives CDR1 SGHVS, CDR2 FQNEAQ. CDR3 residues: CASSFSRDIPYEQYF. For the CDR3, the DNA is TGTGCCAGCAGCTTCTCCCGGGACATTCCCTACGAGCAGTACTTC.

The DNA of the CDR3 is TGTGCCAGCAGTTTACGGCAGGGGGATCCAACTAATGAAAAACTGTTTTTT. This codes for CASSLRQGDPTNEKLFF. The gene calls are TRBV27 and TRBJ1-4; 7 nucleotides align to TRBD1. CDR1 and CDR2 from the germline V gene are MNHEY and SMNVEV (reference sequence). The CDR3 covers 17 residues. The V gene end was trimmed by 2 bases and the J gene end by 0 bases; junction bases not matched to a gene: 6.

This clone came up a few times. V is TRBV5-1 and J is TRBJ2-1; no definite D call. Germline loops: CDR1 SGHRS, CDR2 YFSETQ. The V end lost 6 bases, the J end lost 4 bases, and 5 bases lay between the germline ends. There are 11 residues in the CDR3. This CDR3 is CASTLYNEQFF. CDR3 bases: TGCGCCAGCACCCTTTACAATGAGCAGTTCTTC.

This chain connects TRBV25-1 to TRBJ2-5; TRBD1 agrees at 8 bases. This CDR3 is 15 amino acids long. CDR1 and CDR2 (germline): MGHDK, SYGVNS. The V segment lost 6 bases and the J segment 3 bases; nucleotides outside the gene matches: 9. The CDR3 protein is CASSLSTGAKETQYF. CDR3 nucleotide sequence: TGTGCCAGCAGCCTGTCGACAGGGGCCAAAGAGACCCAGTACTTC.

This clone was seen more than once but under ten times. The V call is TRBV12-5, the J call TRBJ1-4; D remains unclear. CDR1 LGHNT and CDR2 FRNRAP come from the germline V gene. Between the trimmed V and J ends, which lost 4 bases and 7 bases, there was a span of 16 bases. This CDR3 is 15 amino acids long. For the CDR3, the DNA is TGTGCTAGTGGTTCTCCGGATGGCGGAGGTGAAAAACTGTTTTTT. The encoded protein is CASGSPDGGGEKLFF.

In this sample, this clone turned up once. The identical CDR3 is also encoded by other nucleotide sequences in the sample. This chain connects TRBV29-1 to TRBJ2-5; 8 nucleotides align to TRBD2. Germline V lookup: CDR1 SQVTM, CDR2 ANQGSEA. This CDR3 is built from 12 residues. The V and J ends lost 6 bases and 2 bases, in that order; junction bases with no gene match: 2. The CDR3 sequence is CSVGLAQETQYF. CDR3 sequence (DNA): TGCAGCGTAGGACTAGCACAAGAGACCCAGTACTTC.

In its sample, this clone was seen a few times. This chain uses TRBV7-7 with TRBJ2-2; no firm D call. The germline gives CDR1 SSHAT, CDR2 FNYEAQ (reference sequence). CDR3 length: 13 amino acids. V lost 5 bases to trimming and J lost 1 base, with 5 bases between them. The CDR3 spells CASSAQNTGELFF. CDR3 DNA: TGTGCCAGCAGCGCCCAGAACACCGGGGAGCTGTTTTTT.

The CDR3 is CASVGDTNSPLHF. CDR3 sequence (DNA): TGTGCCAGCGTGGGGGATACTAATTCACCCCTCCACTTT. This rearrangement joins TRBV2 to TRBJ1-6, with D possibly being TRBD1 (5 bases). There are 13 residues in the CDR3. Trimming left V 8 bases short and J 6 bases short, with 11 bases between. Germline V gene sequence: CDR1 SNHLY, CDR2 FYNNEI.

This chain connects TRBV4-3 to TRBJ2-5; 7 nucleotides agree with TRBD1. J was trimmed by 5 bases and V by 1 base; bases with no gene match: 7. Germline CDR1 is LGHNA and CDR2 is YSLEER. The length of the CDR3 is 15 residues. The chain's CDR3 is CASSQVTGVSETQYF. The CDR3 DNA follows: TGCGCCAGCAGCCAAGTTACAGGGGTTAGCGAGACCCAGTACTTC.

The chain employs TRBV23-1 and TRBJ1-2; D call uncertain. TRBV23-1 is marked as an open reading frame, function uncertain. This CDR3 spans 18 amino acids. V was clipped by 0 bases and J by 5 bases, with 22 bases between them. The CDR3 spells CASSQSQPTRKGWYGYTF. CDR3 in DNA: TGCGCCAGCAGTCAATCACAGCCGACCCGGAAGGGATGGTATGGCTACACCTTC.

The chain couples TRBV29-1 to TRBJ2-3; 7 bases are a match to TRBD1. The CDR3 is 15 residues long. CDR1 is SQVTM and CDR2 is ANQGSEA in the germline V gene. The V gene end was trimmed by 6 bases and the J gene end by 4 bases; junction bases not matched to a gene: 13. Here the CDR3 reads CSVESRGRGSDTQYF. CDR3 DNA sequence: TGCAGCGTCGAATCTAGGGGGCGCGGGTCAGATACGCAGTATTTT.

This clone has only a few counts. This chain uses TRBV6-6 with TRBJ2-4; TRBD1 is a possible D gene (5 bases). The CDR3 covers 14 residues. The ends were cut back, 5 bases at V and 2 bases at J, with 10 bases in the middle. CDR1 and CDR2 (germline): MNHNY, SVGAGI (reference sequence). The CDR3 coding sequence is TGTGCCAGCAGTCAGACAGCCCCCAAAAACATTCAGTACTTC. It specifies CASSQTAPKNIQYF.

This chain links TRBV7-2 with TRBJ1-6; no clear D. The CDR3 runs 15 residues. CDR1 is SGHTA and CDR2 is FQGNSA in the germline V gene. The V end lost 2 bases, the J end lost 9 bases, and 14 bases lay between the germline ends. The CDR3 coding sequence is TGTGCCAGCAGCTTAAGGCAGCTAACGAGTTCACCCCTCCACTTT. Translation: CASSLRQLTSSPLHF.